Each of the 17 T cell receptor beta chains below was sequenced from the same sample in a study of blood T cell repertoires in COVID-19. Assay: immunoSEQ multiplex PCR; the TCRdb copy retains only in-frame clones and omits some. The sample includes roughly 230,000 clones, 89% seen only once; the top ten take roughly 4.8%. The sample comprised peripheral blood. These receptors all stem from a woman between 40 and 55 years old who had recovered from COVID-19.

The chain recombines TRBV4-3 with TRBJ2-6; D is possibly TRBD1 (5 bases). Germline CDR1 LGHNA, CDR2 YSLEER. The CDR3 sequence is 18 residues long. V was trimmed by 0 bases and J by 3 bases, leaving 15 bases between them. The CDR3 sequence: CASSQERARAFGANVLTF. The DNA of the CDR3 is TGCGCCAGCAGCCAAGAACGGGCCAGGGCCTTTGGGGCCAACGTCCTGACTTTC.

The rearrangement uses TRBV12-5 and TRBJ1-5; D gene unclear. The CDR3 has 14 amino acids. The ends were cut back, 6 bases at V and 4 bases at J, with 13 bases in the middle. CDR1 is LGHNT and CDR2 is FRNRAP in the germline V gene. CDR3 amino acids: CASGYDGFNQPQHF. In nucleotides, the CDR3 is TGTGCTAGTGGCTACGACGGGTTTAATCAGCCCCAGCATTTT.

This clone occurred once. The chain uses TRBV9 and TRBJ2-3, with 8 bases identical to TRBD2. CDR3 length: 15 amino acids. Germline CDR1 and CDR2: SGDLS and YYNGEE. J lost 4 bases, V lost 7 bases, and 11 bases had no gene match. In DNA form, the CDR3 reads TGTGCCAGCTCTACGGGAGCGGGAGTCCCAGATACGCAGTATTTT. This codes for CASSTGAGVPDTQYF.

This clone appeared a single time. The chain couples TRBV29-1 to TRBJ1-1; TRBD1 is a possible D gene (6 bases). V gave up 6 bases and J gave up 5 bases, with 13 bases separating them. The CDR3 is 12 residues long. CDR1 is SQVTM, CDR2 ANQGSEA, per germline. The CDR3 sequence is CSVGAGWTEAFF. CDR3 nucleotides: TGCAGCGTGGGGGCCGGCTGGACTGAAGCTTTCTTT.

The chain couples TRBV30 to TRBJ2-3, with D perhaps TRBD1 (6 bases). Trimming took 3 bases from V and 9 from J, leaving 13 bases between them. The CDR3 extends over 12 amino acids. Germline loops: CDR1 GTSNPN, CDR2 SVGIG (reference sequence). In DNA form, the CDR3 reads TGTGCCTGGAGGATGGGGGCAGGGACGCAGTATTTT. Protein: CAWRMGAGTQYF. The full variable domain, in which reference TRBV30 and TRBJ2-3 provide the parts outside the CDR3, is SQTIHQWPATLVQPVGSPLSLECTVEGTSNPNLYWYRQAAGRGLQLLFYSVGIGQISSEVPQNLSASRPQDRQFILSSKKLLLSDSGFYLCAWRMGAGTQYFGPGTRLTVL.

CDR3 sequence reads: CAISAGMQPQHF. CDR3 coding DNA: TGTGCCATCAGTGCAGGGATGCAGCCCCAGCATTTT. This chain links TRBV10-3 with TRBJ1-5, with D perhaps TRBD1 (5 bases). Germline assignment: CDR1 ENHRY and CDR2 SYGVKD. This CDR3 comprises 12 residues. The V end lost 4 bases, the J end lost 7 bases, and 8 bases lay between the germline ends.

CDR3 loop: CAISDFRTGLNYGYTF. Written as DNA, the CDR3 is TGTGCCATCAGTGATTTCCGGACAGGGCTTAACTATGGCTACACCTTC. This chain connects TRBV10-3 to TRBJ1-2; TRBD1 aligns across 8 bases. V was clipped by 3 bases and J by 1 base; unmatched bases: 7. Germline CDR1 reads ENHRY; CDR2 reads SYGVKD. CDR3 length: 16 amino acids.

The chain couples TRBV3-1 (or the pseudogene TRBV3-2) to TRBJ1-1, with 11 bases matching TRBD1. This CDR3 is 21 amino acids long. V lost 4 bases, J lost 0 bases, and 19 bases stayed unmatched. Per the germline V gene, CDR1 is LGHDT and CDR2 is YNNKEL (reference sequence). CDR3 in DNA: TGTGCCAGCAGCCCGCCCGGACAGGGGGCCCAGGACGAAGTAATGAACACTGAAGCTTTCTTT. This codes for CASSPPGQGAQDEVMNTEAFF.

This clone is a singleton in its sample. A junction boundary mismatches the germline segment, possibly from a read error. The chain has TRBV13 and TRBJ2-7; 7 positions match TRBD1. Germline V gene data show CDR1 as PRHDT and CDR2 as FYEKMQ (reference sequence). The CDR3 totals 14 residues. Here the CDR3 reads CASSLGDSPYEQYF. DNA for the CDR3: TGTGCCAGCAGCCTAGGGGACAGTCCCTACGAGCAGTACTTC.

The chain is built from TRBV4-1 and TRBJ1-6; D is uncertain. This CDR3 contains 13 residues. Per the germline V gene, CDR1 is MGHRA and CDR2 is YSYEKL. Deletions cut 1 base from V and 9 bases from J, with 7 bases between. Here the CDR3 reads CASSQGGVSPLHF. The CDR3 nucleotides are TGCGCCAGCAGCCAAGGCGGGGTTTCACCCCTCCACTTT.

The J gene is TRBJ1-1, the V gene TRBV11-2, with no clear D. From germline, CDR1 is SGHAT and CDR2 FQNNGV. V gave up 3 bases and J gave up 6 bases, with 14 bases separating them. The CDR3 consists of 14 residues. The DNA for the CDR3 is TGTGCCAGCAGCTTTCGTGGAGGCGGGTCTGAAGCTTTCTTT. It specifies CASSFRGGGSEAFF.

This chain links TRBV6-2 or TRBV6-3 with TRBJ2-7; 10 bases match TRBD2. The J segment lost 0 bases and the V segment lost 2 bases, leaving 7 bases of the junction unmatched. The CDR3 is 17 residues long. Germline loops: CDR1 MNHEY, CDR2 SVGEGT. The CDR3 DNA is TGTGCCAGCAGTTACGAGCCTAGCGGGGGAAGCTCCTACGAGCAGTACGTC. It specifies CASSYEPSGGSSYEQYV.

V usage is TRBV19 and J usage is TRBJ1-1; 8 bases are a match to TRBD1. The CDR3 length is 15 residues. V lost 2 bases and J lost 3; bases outside the gene matches: 5. Germline lookup yields CDR1 LNHDA and CDR2 SQIVND (reference sequence). The CDR3 reads CASSITGTGDTEAFF. The CDR3 bases are TGTGCCAGTAGTATAACCGGGACAGGAGACACTGAAGCTTTCTTT.

This chain uses TRBV10-1 with TRBJ1-3, with no clear D. Trimming stripped 8 bases from V and 1 base from J, with 12 bases between. The germline V gene has CDR1 WNHNN and CDR2 SYGVQD (reference sequence). The CDR3 is 14 amino acids. CDR3 amino acids: CASQDGVSGNTIYF. The CDR3 DNA reads TGCGCCAGCCAAGACGGGGTTTCTGGAAACACCATATATTTT.

V usage is TRBV9 and J usage is TRBJ2-2; 9 bases fit TRBD2. The CDR3 extends over 18 amino acids. In germline, CDR1 is SGDLS, CDR2 YYNGEE. With 0 bases clipped from V and 5 bases from J, the junction kept 11 bases outside the gene matches. The CDR3 DNA reads TGTGCCAGCAGCGTAGATAGTAGCGGGGGCCAGGGGACCGGGGAGCTGTTTTTT. It codes for CASSVDSSGGQGTGELFF.

The CDR3 sequence is CSAVTGETQYF. CDR3 sequence (DNA): TGCAGTGCCGTAACCGGAGAGACCCAGTACTTC. The V and J genes are TRBV20-1 and TRBJ2-5; D unclear. The ends were cut back, 6 bases at V and 4 bases at J, with 9 bases in the middle. The CDR3 runs 11 residues. Germline V gene sequence: CDR1 DFQATT, CDR2 SNEGSKA (reference sequence).

The chain links TRBV30 to TRBJ2-2, with 10 bases identical to TRBD1. This CDR3 contains 14 residues. Germline lookup yields CDR1 GTSNPN and CDR2 SVGIG (reference sequence). V was clipped by 3 bases and J by 7 bases; unmatched bases: 5. Here the CDR3 DNA reads TGTGCCTGGAGCAGGGGACAGGGGAGCGGGGAGCTGTTTTTT. Residues: CAWSRGQGSGELFF.